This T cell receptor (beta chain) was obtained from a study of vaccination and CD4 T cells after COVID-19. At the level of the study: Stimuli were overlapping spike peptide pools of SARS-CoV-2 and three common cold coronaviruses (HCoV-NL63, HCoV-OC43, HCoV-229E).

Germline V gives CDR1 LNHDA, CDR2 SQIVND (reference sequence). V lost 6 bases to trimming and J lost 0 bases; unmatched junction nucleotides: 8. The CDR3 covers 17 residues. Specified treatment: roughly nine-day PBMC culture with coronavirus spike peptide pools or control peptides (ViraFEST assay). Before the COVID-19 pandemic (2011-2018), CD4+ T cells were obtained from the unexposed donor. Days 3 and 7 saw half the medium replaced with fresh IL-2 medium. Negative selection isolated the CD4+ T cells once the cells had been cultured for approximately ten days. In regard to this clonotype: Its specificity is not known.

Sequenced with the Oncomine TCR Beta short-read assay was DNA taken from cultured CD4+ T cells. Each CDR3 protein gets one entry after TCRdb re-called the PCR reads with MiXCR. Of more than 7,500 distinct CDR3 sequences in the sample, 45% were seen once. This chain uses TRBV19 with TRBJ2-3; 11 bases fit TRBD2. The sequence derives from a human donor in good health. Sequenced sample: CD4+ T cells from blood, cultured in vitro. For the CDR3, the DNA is TGTGCCAGTAGGGGGACAGGGACTAGCGGTAGCACAGATACGCAGTATTTT. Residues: CASRGTGTSGSTDTQYF.